This entry lists 27 T cell receptor beta chains sequenced from one sample in a study of regulatory T cells in long-lasting Graves disease. Through Arm-PCR of CDR3 regions and iRepertoire HTBI primers, TCR beta libraries were built. MiXCR was run by TCRdb on the multiplex PCR reads, yielding one entry per CDR3 protein. There are 300,000 to 450,000 distinct CDR3 sequences in the sample; 15% occur only once, and 22% lies in the top ten. Time point here: newly diagnosed GD, antithyroid drugs for less than 3 months. PBMC-derived RNA was used for the TCR library. Sequences were derived from peripheral blood mononuclear cells (PBMCs), sampled at new diagnosis, from a patient treated with antithyroid drugs. Receptor source: a female donor with Graves disease.

This clonotype occurred a few times. The J gene is TRBJ2-1, the V gene TRBV6-2 or TRBV6-3; D is unclear. There are 16 residues in the CDR3. V shed 1 base and J shed 0 bases, with 10 bases lying between them. CDR1 is MNHEY and CDR2 is SVGEGT in the germline V gene. DNA for the CDR3: TGTGCCAGCAGTTACTGGCAGGCCTCCTCCTACAATGAGCAGTTCTTC. This encodes CASSYWQASSYNEQFF.

This clonotype was seen ten or more times. As DNA, the CDR3 is TGTGCCAGCAGTTATATTACAACAGGGAACGAGCAGTACTTC. Its translation: CASSYITTGNEQYF. The gene calls are TRBV6-2 or TRBV6-3 and TRBJ2-7; D possibly corresponds to TRBD1 (6 bases). The CDR3 is 14 amino acids. V was pared by 3 bases and J by 5 bases, with 14 bases between. The germline gives CDR1 MNHEY, CDR2 SVGEGT.

This clonotype was counted at least ten times. V is TRBV5-1 and J is TRBJ2-1; 14 bases map to TRBD2. The CDR3 consists of 17 residues. V dropped 4 bases and J dropped 3; count of bases not matched to a gene: 6. The germline V gene encodes CDR1 SGHRS and CDR2 YFSETQ. The CDR3 DNA sequence: TGCGCCAGCAGCAAATTCGGGACTAGCGGGAGCTACAATGAGCAGTTCTTC. Encoded protein: CASSKFGTSGSYNEQFF.

The chain employs TRBV6-5 and TRBJ2-5, with 9 bases fitting TRBD2. CDR3 length equals 17 residues. Germline assignment: CDR1 MNHEY and CDR2 SVGAGI. V lost 0 bases and J lost 5; bases outside the gene matches: 10. CDR3: CASSYSGASGVKETQYF. The DNA of the CDR3 is TGTGCCAGCAGTTACTCGGGGGCTAGCGGGGTAAAGGAGACCCAGTACTTC.

This clonotype was observed at least ten times. The V call is TRBV27, the J call TRBJ2-7; D remains ambiguous. V was cut by 6 bases and J by 1 base, with 7 bases left in between. This CDR3 has 12 residues. Germline CDR1 MNHEY, CDR2 SMNVEV (reference sequence). The CDR3 region is CASSSRSYEQYF. CDR3 nucleotides: TGTGCCAGCAGCTCCCGTTCCTACGAGCAGTACTTC.

This chain links TRBV7-2 with TRBJ2-4, with D possibly matching TRBD2 (5 bases). The CDR3 contains 17 residues. From germline, CDR1 is SGHTA and CDR2 FQGNSA. V lost 1 base and J 2 bases, leaving 15 bases between the germline ends. The DNA of the CDR3 is TGTGCCAGCAGCTTAGTAGGTTCCGGGGTTCCCAAAAACATTCAGTACTTC. Its protein is CASSLVGSGVPKNIQYF.

This clonotype was observed a handful of times. The chain carries TRBV2 and TRBJ2-7; TRBD1 agrees at 8 bases. This CDR3 has 12 residues. Germline V gene data show CDR1 as SNHLY and CDR2 as FYNNEI. The V segment lost 9 bases and the J segment 4 bases; nucleotides outside the gene matches: 5. The CDR3 nucleotides are TGTGCCAGAGGGGACAGGAGTTACGAGCAGTACTTC. It codes for CARGDRSYEQYF. Using reference TRBV2 and TRBJ2-7 for the parts outside the CDR3, the full variable domain is EPEVTQTPSHQVTQMGQEVILRCVPISNHLYFYWYRQILGQKVEFLVSFYNNEISEKSEIFDDQFSVERPDGSNFTLKIRSTKLEDSAMYFCARGDRSYEQYFGPGTRLTVT.

This clonotype was picked up many times. V gene TRBV20-1 combines with J gene TRBJ1-2; no firm D call. CDR1 and CDR2 from the germline V gene are DFQATT and SNEGSKA (reference sequence). Trimming pared 0 bases from V and 7 bases from J, leaving 12 bases between. This CDR3 has 13 residues. The CDR3 sequence: CSARDRVAGGYTF. The CDR3 DNA reads as TGCAGTGCTAGAGATCGGGTAGCTGGTGGCTACACCTTC.

The table lists this clonotype with many counts. The chain uses TRBV12-3 or TRBV12-4 and TRBJ2-7; D unresolved. V was pared by 6 bases and J by 2 bases, with 11 bases between. The length of the CDR3 is 13 residues. The CDR3: CASSPNGPYEQYF. In nucleotides, the CDR3 is TGTGCCAGCAGCCCCAACGGACCCTACGAGCAGTACTTC.

The chain combines TRBV6-2 or TRBV6-3 with TRBJ2-2; D gene unclear. The CDR3 extends over 18 amino acids. Germline lookup yields CDR1 MNHEY and CDR2 SVGEGT. V was shortened by 4 bases and J by 4 bases, with 22 bases between the two germline ends. The CDR3 protein is CASSFLSTGRPSTGELFF. For the CDR3, the DNA is TGTGCCAGCAGTTTTTTATCCACGGGTCGACCCTCCACCGGGGAGCTGTTTTTT.

This clonotype came up a few times. The chain uses TRBV6-1 and TRBJ2-3; perhaps TRBD2 as D (8 bases). Germline loops: CDR1 MNHNS, CDR2 SASEGT. V was clipped by 10 bases and J by 5 bases, with 22 bases between them. CDR3 length: 15 amino acids. CDR3 in amino acids: CATSRGELAGDTQYF. As DNA, the CDR3 is TGTGCCACCAGCAGGGGGGAGCTAGCGGGAGATACGCAGTATTTT.

This clonotype was picked up a small number of times. J is TRBJ1-1 and V is TRBV4-1; D possibly corresponds to TRBD1 (6 bases). Trimming took 4 bases from V and 1 from J, leaving 16 bases between them. The germline gives CDR1 MGHRA, CDR2 YSYEKL. This CDR3 contains 16 residues. The CDR3 region is CASSLPPQGRNTEAFF. CDR3 in DNA: TGCGCCAGCAGCCTCCCTCCCCAGGGGCGGAACACTGAAGCTTTCTTT.

This clonotype was seen repeatedly, ten times or more. This sequence joins TRBV20-1 and TRBJ1-5; D perhaps matches TRBD1 (6 bases). In germline, CDR1 is DFQATT, CDR2 SNEGSKA (reference sequence). Trimming removed 4 bases from V and 0 bases from J, with 13 bases in between. The CDR3 is 15 amino acids. The CDR3 DNA sequence: TGCAGTGCTAAACGGACAGTTAATAGCAATCAGCCCCAGCATTTT. It encodes CSAKRTVNSNQPQHF.

This clonotype was counted a few times. The chain carries TRBV7-9 and TRBJ1-3, with 10 bases matching TRBD1. Germline values: CDR1 SEHNR, CDR2 FQNEAQ (reference sequence). V lost 4 bases and J lost 7; bases outside the gene matches: 7. This CDR3 has 15 residues. In DNA form, the CDR3 reads TGTGCCAGCAGCTCGCCGACAGGGGGCAAGAACACCATATATTTT. This encodes CASSSPTGGKNTIYF.

This clonotype was counted many times. This chain joins TRBV6-1 and TRBJ1-2; 9 bases match TRBD1. The J segment lost 7 bases and the V segment lost 7 bases, leaving 4 bases of the junction unmatched. The germline V gene encodes CDR1 MNHNS and CDR2 SASEGT. This CDR3 is 12 amino acids long. The CDR3 region has the DNA TGTGCCAGCACCAGGACAGGGGTTGGCTACACCTTC. This sequence encodes CASTRTGVGYTF.

This sequence joins TRBV4-2 and TRBJ1-2; 7 bases map to TRBD1. With V trimmed by 3 bases and J by 5 bases, 6 bases remained unmatched. This CDR3 is built from 14 residues. Germline V lookup: CDR1 LGHNA, CDR2 YNFKEQ. This chain's CDR3 is CASSQSGTEYGYTF. For the CDR3, the DNA is TGTGCCAGCAGCCAGTCGGGGACAGAATATGGCTACACCTTC.

There are many counts of this clonotype. The chain has TRBV7-9 and TRBJ1-6; D is perhaps TRBD1 (5 bases). Germline V gene data show CDR1 as SEHNR and CDR2 as FQNEAQ (reference sequence). The V gene lost 1 base and the J gene lost 10 bases, with 14 bases spanning the gap. This CDR3 contains 15 residues. This chain's CDR3 is CASSLVAGRGSPLHF. Here the CDR3 DNA reads TGTGCCAGCAGCTTAGTGGCGGGGCGGGGATCACCCCTCCACTTT. Supplemented by reference TRBV7-9 and TRBJ1-6, the full variable domain reads DTGVSQNPRHKITKRGQNVTFRCDPISEHNRLYWYRQTLGQGPEFLTYFQNEAQLEKSRLLSDRFSAERPKGSFSTLEIQRTEQGDSAMYLCASSLVAGRGSPLHFGNGTRLTVT.

Turning to this clonotype: A clone one base away is much larger, so this may be a read error. The genes are TRBV12-3 or TRBV12-4 and TRBJ2-1, with 9 bases aligning to TRBD2. V gave up 6 bases and J gave up 7 bases; unmatched junction bases: 7. CDR3 size: 14 residues. This CDR3 is CASSLGTSRNEQFF. The CDR3 DNA follows: TGTGCCAGCAGCCTCGGGACTAGCAGGAATGAGCAGTTCTTC.

This clonotype has at least ten counts. The gene calls are TRBV6-5 and TRBJ2-1; D is possibly TRBD2 (6 bases). V gave up 0 bases and J gave up 8 bases, with 14 bases separating them. Germline assignment: CDR1 MNHEY and CDR2 SVGAGI. The CDR3 runs 15 residues. CDR3 loop: CASSYSYGGLDEQFF. CDR3 in DNA: TGTGCCAGCAGTTACTCGTACGGGGGTTTGGATGAGCAGTTCTTC.

The gene calls are TRBV6-2 or TRBV6-3 and TRBJ1-1; D unclear. Germline-derived CDR1 and CDR2 are MNHEY and SVGEGT. Trimming took off 2 bases at V and 1 base at J, with 14 bases between the two ends. The CDR3 is 16 amino acids. The DNA for the CDR3 is TGTGCCAGCAGTTACGCGTCCGACCCAGGGAACACTGAAGCTTTCTTT. It encodes CASSYASDPGNTEAFF.

The V call is TRBV2, the J call TRBJ1-2, with 8 bases matching TRBD1. Germline lookup yields CDR1 SNHLY and CDR2 FYNNEI. There are 14 residues in the CDR3. V shed 8 bases, J shed 3 bases, and the junction held 8 bases outside the gene matches. The CDR3 coding sequence is TGTGCCAGCCGACCCCTACAGGGGGACTATGGCTACACCTTC. Its protein product is CASRPLQGDYGYTF.

The chain recombines TRBV6-1 with TRBJ2-5, with a possible D match to TRBD1 (6 bases). Looked up from germline, CDR1 is MNHNS and CDR2 is SASEGT. Trimming cost V 6 bases and J 2 bases, with 19 bases left between them. The CDR3 loop spans 16 amino acids. CDR3 nucleotide sequence: TGTGCCAGCAGCTTTGGGATTGAGGACAGACAAGAGACCCAGTACTTC. Its translation is CASSFGIEDRQETQYF.

This clonotype was seen only a few times. The rearrangement joins TRBV24-1 to TRBJ2-2; 7 bases match TRBD1. Germline CDR1 KGHDR, CDR2 SFDVKD. This CDR3 contains 14 residues. J was trimmed by 7 bases and V by 7 bases; bases with no gene match: 8. CDR3 nucleotides: TGTGCCACCAGAGGAGACAGGGTCAGCGGGGAGCTGTTTTTT. It is translated as CATRGDRVSGELFF.

This clonotype was counted between two and nine times. The chain carries TRBV30 and TRBJ2-7; 8 positions agree with TRBD1. The CDR3 runs 17 residues. The ends lost 3 bases at V and 5 bases at J; junction bases unmatched: 18. Looked up from germline, CDR1 is GTSNPN and CDR2 is SVGIG (reference sequence). Here the CDR3 reads CAWSGPRTGQLRNEQYF. CDR3 bases: TGTGCCTGGAGCGGACCCCGGACAGGGCAGCTACGGAACGAGCAGTACTTC.

As concerns this clonotype: This may come from a read error, since a much larger clone is one base off. The chain uses TRBV28 and TRBJ2-1, with D unclear. There are 12 residues in the CDR3. Germline V CDR1 and CDR2: MDHEN, SYDVKM. This chain's CDR3 is CASGSTYNKQFF. The DNA of the CDR3 is TGTGCCAGCGGGTCTACCTACAATAAGCAGTTCTTC. The whole variable domain, filled in from reference TRBV28 and TRBJ2-1, reads DVKVTQSSRYLVKRTGEKVFLECVQDMDHENMFWYRQDPGLGLRLIYFSYDVKMKEKGDIPEGYSVSREKKERFSLILESASTNQTSMYLCASGSTYNKQFFGPGTRLTVL.

The chain combines TRBV6-1 with TRBJ2-5; D call uncertain. The V and J ends lost 6 bases and 5 bases respectively, with 16 bases between them. There are 14 residues in the CDR3. CDR1 and CDR2 from the germline V gene are MNHNS and SASEGT. The CDR3 DNA is TGTGCCAGCAGCGATCCTGTCTCCAAGGAGACCCAGTACTTC. It codes for CASSDPVSKETQYF.

This clonotype was seen a few times. One end of the junction is discordant with germline, which a read error may explain. V is TRBV5-1 and J is TRBJ1-3; possible D gene TRBD1, 5 bases. Germline CDR1 and CDR2: SGHRS and YFSETQ. CDR3 length: 16 amino acids. The CDR3 loop reads CASSLLEGLPGNTIYF. The CDR3 DNA is TGTGCCAGCAGCTTGTTAGAGGGGCTCCCTGGAAACACCATATATTTT.